The text below deals with one T cell receptor beta chain. As yet, its antigen is unknown. After autologous stem cell transplantation all patients relapsed, and prior brentuximab vedotin exposure differed between cohorts. TCRdb's table, derived via immunoSEQ multiplex PCR, lists solely in-frame clones and lacks some. The repertoire holds tens of thousands of clones, with 75% to 90% as singletons. This sample stems from a study of PD-1 blockade in classical Hodgkin lymphoma. General observations from the study: Prior to therapy, complete responders displayed diversity much like that of newly diagnosed patients.

This TCR was sampled from a human donor with classical Hodgkin lymphoma. Sample: peripheral blood mononuclear cells (PBMCs), taken at baseline.

CDR3 in DNA: TGCGCCAGCAGCTTGGGAGCGGGAGAAATCAATGAGCAGTTCTTC. Protein: CASSLGAGEINEQFF. V gene TRBV5-1 combines with J gene TRBJ2-1; 8 positions match TRBD2. In germline, CDR1 is SGHRS, CDR2 YFSETQ. The CDR3 totals 15 residues. Trimming removed 0 bases from V and 6 bases from J; junction bases left unmatched: 5. Filled out from reference TRBV5-1 and TRBJ2-1, the complete variable domain reads KAGVTQTPRYLIKTRGQQVTLSCSPISGHRSVSWYQQTPGQGLQFLFEYFSETQRNKGNFPGRFSGRQFSNSRSEMNVSTLELGDSALYLCASSLGAGEINEQFFGPGTRLTVL.